The T cell receptor beta chain under discussion was sequenced for a study of T cells expressing NK-cell markers. At the level of the study: In sorted CD3+CD56+NKG2C+, CD3+CD56+NKG2C- and CD3+CD56-NKG2C+ T cells, TCR beta repertoires were obtained. Most of the eight sequenced donors tested HCMV-seropositive; one tested seronegative.

cDNA encoding TCR beta was synthesized via 5'RACE template switching incorporating UMIs. TCRdb reprocessed the 5' RACE reads, with one entry per CDR3 protein and no DNA. In all, the sample yields about 400,000 distinct CDR3 sequences. The sample taken for sequencing was blood T cells: a sorted CD56 or NKG2C T cell subset, CD4+ or CD8+ T cells, or bulk PBMC T cells (not recorded which). The sequence came from a woman in her forties or fifties in good health.

The CDR3 sequence is CATSDLAGHEQFF. This chain uses TRBV24-1 with TRBJ2-1; no DNA is available, so the TRBD1 call from TCRdb remains unchecked. The CDR3 is 13 residues long. Germline V lookup: CDR1 KGHDR, CDR2 SFDVKD.